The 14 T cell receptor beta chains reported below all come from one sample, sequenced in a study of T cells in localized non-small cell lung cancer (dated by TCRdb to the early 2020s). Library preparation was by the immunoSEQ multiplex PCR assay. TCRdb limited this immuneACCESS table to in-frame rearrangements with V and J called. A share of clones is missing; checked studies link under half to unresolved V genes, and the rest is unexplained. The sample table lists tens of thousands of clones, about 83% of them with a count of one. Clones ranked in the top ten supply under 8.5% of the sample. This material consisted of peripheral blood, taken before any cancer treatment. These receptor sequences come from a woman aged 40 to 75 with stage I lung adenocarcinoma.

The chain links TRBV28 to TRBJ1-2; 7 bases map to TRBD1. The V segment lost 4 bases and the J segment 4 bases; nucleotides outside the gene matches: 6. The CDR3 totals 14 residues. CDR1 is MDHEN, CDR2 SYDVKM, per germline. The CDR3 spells CASSSPPGGYGYTF. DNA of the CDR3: TGTGCCAGCAGTTCTCCACCAGGGGGCTATGGCTACACCTTC.

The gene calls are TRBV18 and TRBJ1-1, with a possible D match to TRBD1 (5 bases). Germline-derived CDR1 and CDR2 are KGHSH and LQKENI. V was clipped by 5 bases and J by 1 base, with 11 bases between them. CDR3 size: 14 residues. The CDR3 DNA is TGTGCCAGCTCATCGCAGAGGGGGAACACTGAAGCTTTCTTT. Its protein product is CASSSQRGNTEAFF.

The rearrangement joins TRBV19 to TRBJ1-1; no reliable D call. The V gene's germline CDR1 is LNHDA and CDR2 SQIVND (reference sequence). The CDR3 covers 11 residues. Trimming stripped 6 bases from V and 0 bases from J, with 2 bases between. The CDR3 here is CASRLNTEAFF. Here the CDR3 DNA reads TGTGCCAGTAGACTGAACACTGAAGCTTTCTTT.

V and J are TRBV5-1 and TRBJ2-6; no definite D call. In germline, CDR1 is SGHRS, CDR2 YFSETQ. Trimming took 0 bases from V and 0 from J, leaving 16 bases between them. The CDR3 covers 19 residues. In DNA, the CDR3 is TGCGCCAGCAGCTTGGAGGCCGCCAGGTACCTCTCTGGGGCCAACGTCCTGACTTTC. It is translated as CASSLEAARYLSGANVLTF.

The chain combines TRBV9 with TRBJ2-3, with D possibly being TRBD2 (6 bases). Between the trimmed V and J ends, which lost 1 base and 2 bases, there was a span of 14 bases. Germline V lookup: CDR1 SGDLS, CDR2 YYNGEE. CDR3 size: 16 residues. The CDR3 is CASSVKLASHTDTQYF. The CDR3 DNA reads TGTGCCAGCAGCGTAAAACTAGCCTCACACACAGATACGCAGTATTTT.

The CDR3 protein is CASSPGQAYGYTF. DNA of the CDR3: TGTGCCAGCAGCCCCGGACAGGCCTATGGCTACACCTTC. The chain has TRBV9 and TRBJ1-2; 7 bases map to TRBD1. After removal of 4 bases from V and 4 bases from J, the junction contained 4 bases not matched to a gene. Germline CDR1 is SGDLS and CDR2 is YYNGEE. This CDR3 comprises 13 residues. The full variable domain, completed using reference TRBV9 and TRBJ1-2, is DSGVTQTPKHLITATGQRVTLRCSPRSGDLSVYWYQQSLDQGLQFLIQYYNGEERAKGNILERFSAQQFPDLHSELNLSSLELGDSALYFCASSPGQAYGYTFGSGTRLTVV.

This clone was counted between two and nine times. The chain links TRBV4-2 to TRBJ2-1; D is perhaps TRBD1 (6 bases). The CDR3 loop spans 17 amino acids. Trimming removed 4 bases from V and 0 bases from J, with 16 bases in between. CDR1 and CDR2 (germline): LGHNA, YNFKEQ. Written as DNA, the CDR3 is TGTGCCAGCAGCCCTTTCACAACAGGGAGCTCCTACAATGAGCAGTTCTTC. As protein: CASSPFTTGSSYNEQFF.

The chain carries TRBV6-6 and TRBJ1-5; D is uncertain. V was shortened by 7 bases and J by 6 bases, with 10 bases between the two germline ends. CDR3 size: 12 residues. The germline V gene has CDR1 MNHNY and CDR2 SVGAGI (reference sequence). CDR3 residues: CASKGESQPQHF. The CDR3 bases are TGTGCCAGCAAAGGCGAGTCTCAGCCCCAGCATTTT.

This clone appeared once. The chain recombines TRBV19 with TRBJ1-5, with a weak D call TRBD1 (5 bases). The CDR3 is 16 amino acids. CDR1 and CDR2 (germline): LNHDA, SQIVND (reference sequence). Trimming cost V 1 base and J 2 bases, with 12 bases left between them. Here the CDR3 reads CASSIGSGLGNQPQHF. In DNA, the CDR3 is TGTGCCAGTAGTATAGGGTCGGGGCTCGGCAATCAGCCCCAGCATTTT.

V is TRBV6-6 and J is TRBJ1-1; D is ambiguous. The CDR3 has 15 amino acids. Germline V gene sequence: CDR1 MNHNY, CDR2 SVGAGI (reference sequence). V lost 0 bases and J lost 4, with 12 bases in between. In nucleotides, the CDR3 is TGTGCCAGCAGTTACTCGTTCGGAGGCGCCACTGAAGCTTTCTTT. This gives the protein CASSYSFGGATEAFF.

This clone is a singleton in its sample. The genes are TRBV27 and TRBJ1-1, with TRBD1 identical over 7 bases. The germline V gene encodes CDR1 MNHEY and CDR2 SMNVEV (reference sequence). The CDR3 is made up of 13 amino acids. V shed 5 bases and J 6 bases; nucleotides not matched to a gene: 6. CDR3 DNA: TGTGCCAGCAGTGGTCAGGGGGAGGCTGAAGCTTTCTTT. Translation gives CASSGQGEAEAFF.

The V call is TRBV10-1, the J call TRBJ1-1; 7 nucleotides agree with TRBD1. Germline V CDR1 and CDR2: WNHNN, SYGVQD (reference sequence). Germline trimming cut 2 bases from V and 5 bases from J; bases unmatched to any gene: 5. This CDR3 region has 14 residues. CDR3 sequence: CASSERTGGTEAFF. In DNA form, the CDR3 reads TGCGCCAGCAGTGAGCGGACAGGAGGGACTGAAGCTTTCTTT.

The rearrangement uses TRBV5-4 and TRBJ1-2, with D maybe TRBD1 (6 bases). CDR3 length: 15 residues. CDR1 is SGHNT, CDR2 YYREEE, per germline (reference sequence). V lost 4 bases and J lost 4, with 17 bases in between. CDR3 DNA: TGTGCCAGCAGCGTGGGGGGCCGGGGGTCCTATGGCTACACCTTC. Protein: CASSVGGRGSYGYTF. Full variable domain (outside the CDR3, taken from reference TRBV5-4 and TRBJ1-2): ETGVTQSPTHLIKTRGQQVTLRCSSQSGHNTVSWYQQALGQGPQFIFQYYREEENGRGNFPPRFSGLQFPNYSSELNVNALELDDSALYLCASSVGGRGSYGYTFGSGTRLTVV.

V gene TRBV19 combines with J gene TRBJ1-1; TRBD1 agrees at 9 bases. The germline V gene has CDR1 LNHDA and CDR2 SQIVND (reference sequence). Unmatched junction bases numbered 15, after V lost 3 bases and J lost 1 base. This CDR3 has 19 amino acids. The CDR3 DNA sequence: TGTGCCAGTAGTATGGGTACGGGACAGGGCGGATCCGAGAACACTGAAGCTTTCTTT. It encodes CASSMGTGQGGSENTEAFF.